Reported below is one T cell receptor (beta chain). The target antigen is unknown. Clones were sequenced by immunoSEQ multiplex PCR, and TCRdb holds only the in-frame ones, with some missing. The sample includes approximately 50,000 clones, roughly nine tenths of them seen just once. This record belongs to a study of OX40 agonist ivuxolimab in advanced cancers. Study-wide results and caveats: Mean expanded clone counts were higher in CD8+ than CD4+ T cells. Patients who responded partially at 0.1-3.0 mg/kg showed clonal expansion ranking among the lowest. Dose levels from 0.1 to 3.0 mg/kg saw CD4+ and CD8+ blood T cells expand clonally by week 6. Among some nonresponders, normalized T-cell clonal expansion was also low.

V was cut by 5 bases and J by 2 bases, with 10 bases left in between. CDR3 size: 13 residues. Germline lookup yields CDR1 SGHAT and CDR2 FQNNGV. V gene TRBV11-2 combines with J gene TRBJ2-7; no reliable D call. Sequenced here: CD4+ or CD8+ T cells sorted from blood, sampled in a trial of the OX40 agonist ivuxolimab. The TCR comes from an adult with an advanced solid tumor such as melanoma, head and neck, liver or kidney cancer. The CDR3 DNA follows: TGTGCCAGCAGCCCCCGGATAACCTACGAGCAGTACTTC. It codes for CASSPRITYEQYF.